This TCR beta chain is from a study of T cell responses to AZD1222 COVID-19 vaccine. Overall study: Pooled in the analysis were second doses at about 4 or about 12 weeks. Study results and caveats: Only six people who got AZD1222 tested seropositive at baseline.

The CDR3 extends over 13 amino acids. Germline-derived CDR1 and CDR2 are SGHTA and FQGNSA. Trimming left V 3 bases short and J 5 bases short, with 8 bases between. Concerning this clone: The antigen remains undetermined.

Clones were sequenced by immunoSEQ multiplex PCR, and TCRdb holds only the in-frame ones, with some missing. The data hold some 130,000 clones, with roughly 80% observed a single time. Sequencing was performed on peripheral blood, taken on day 0 of AZD1222 vaccination. V is TRBV7-2 and J is TRBJ1-5; D unresolved. The TCR originated in an adult in good health. The CDR3 bases are TGTGCCAGCAGCTTCAAAGAAGATCAGCCCCAGCATTTT. As protein: CASSFKEDQPQHF.